A single sample gave rise to the 10 T cell receptor beta chains below, sequenced in a study of T cell changes during pregnancy in multiple sclerosis. This table comes from immunoSEQ multiplex PCR, and its TCRdb copy is limited to in-frame clones, with some not included. Of approximately 74,000 clones in the sample, about 85% are singletons; the top ten hold roughly 3.3%. Source: peripheral blood, taken before pregnancy. Receptors originate from a female donor with multiple sclerosis, enrolled in a pregnancy study.

The chain has TRBV18 and TRBJ1-5; 10 nucleotides agree with TRBD1. Germline CDR1 is KGHSH and CDR2 is LQKENI. CDR3 length: 15 residues. The trim removed 5 bases at V and 7 bases at J, leaving 8 bases unmatched. The CDR3 region is CASSTGQGMGQPQHF. Here the CDR3 DNA reads TGTGCCAGCTCAACGGGACAGGGGATGGGGCAGCCCCAGCATTTT.

DNA of the CDR3: TGTGCCAGCAGAACCGACAGGACCTACACCGGGGAGCTGTTTTTT. Protein: CASRTDRTYTGELFF. The chain couples TRBV7-9 to TRBJ2-2; possibly TRBD1 for D (6 bases). Germline V gives CDR1 SEHNR, CDR2 FQNEAQ (reference sequence). The CDR3 has 15 residues. V dropped 6 bases and J dropped 3 bases, with 14 bases sitting between them.

The chain combines TRBV9 with TRBJ1-2, with D uncertain. The length of the CDR3 is 14 residues. V lost 4 bases and J lost 4, with 14 bases in between. Germline V gene sequence: CDR1 SGDLS, CDR2 YYNGEE. The CDR3 DNA is TGTGCCAGCAGCTCCCGGGATGGAGGCTATGGCTACACCTTC. Its translation: CASSSRDGGYGYTF.

The chain has TRBV19 and TRBJ1-1; D perhaps matches TRBD1 (5 bases). This CDR3 is built from 13 residues. V lost 5 bases to trimming and J lost 2 bases, with 9 bases between them. Germline loops: CDR1 LNHDA, CDR2 SQIVND (reference sequence). The CDR3 here is CASSAGLNTEAFF. DNA of the CDR3: TGTGCCAGTAGTGCAGGGCTAAACACTGAAGCTTTCTTT.

V usage is TRBV30 and J usage is TRBJ1-1; unclear D gene. The CDR3 has 12 residues. Germline CDR1 is GTSNPN and CDR2 is SVGIG (reference sequence). Deletions cut 0 bases from V and 6 bases from J, with 8 bases between. The chain's CDR3 is CAWSVQTPEAFF. Here the CDR3 DNA reads TGTGCCTGGAGTGTACAAACCCCTGAAGCTTTCTTT.

The V and J genes are TRBV6-5 and TRBJ1-2; the D gene is possibly TRBD1 (6 bases). V was shortened by 4 bases and J by 0 bases, with 12 bases between the two germline ends. CDR1 MNHEY and CDR2 SVGAGI come from the germline V gene. The CDR3 loop spans 15 amino acids. The CDR3 reads CASSSWTDSNYGYTF. The CDR3 coding sequence is TGTGCCAGCAGTTCGTGGACAGATTCTAACTATGGCTACACCTTC.

The chain recombines TRBV19 with TRBJ1-5, with a possible D match to TRBD1 (6 bases). V was pared by 5 bases and J by 2 bases, with 13 bases between. This CDR3 comprises 15 residues. Germline CDR1 and CDR2: LNHDA and SQIVND (reference sequence). The DNA of the CDR3 is TGTGCCAGTAGTCCCCCGGCAGGGGGCAATCAGCCCCAGCATTTT. Translation: CASSPPAGGNQPQHF.

This chain uses TRBV7-8 with TRBJ2-5; 7 bases line up with TRBD2. The CDR3 consists of 16 residues. CDR1 and CDR2 (germline): SGHVS, FQNEAQ. V lost 5 bases and J lost 1; bases outside the gene matches: 10. CDR3 region: CASSPTRAGPQETQYF. The CDR3 coding sequence is TGTGCCAGCAGCCCAACTCGAGCGGGACCCCAAGAGACCCAGTACTTC.

The chain uses TRBV4-2 and TRBJ1-2; 7 bases align to TRBD1. Unmatched junction bases numbered 6, after V lost 0 bases and J lost 2 bases. Germline V gene sequence: CDR1 LGHNA, CDR2 YNFKEQ. The CDR3 contains 16 residues. In DNA, the CDR3 is TGTGCCAGCAGCCAAGACTTAGGGGGCCCCAACTATGGCTACACCTTC. Amino acid sequence: CASSQDLGGPNYGYTF.

The rearrangement joins TRBV5-4 to TRBJ2-3, with 7 bases aligning to TRBD2. V trimming: 2 bases; J trimming: 5 bases; junction bases outside the gene matches: 5. Germline assignment: CDR1 SGHNT and CDR2 YYREEE (reference sequence). The CDR3 has 14 residues. This chain's CDR3 is CASSFAGERDTQYF. As DNA, the CDR3 is TGTGCCAGCAGCTTTGCGGGGGAGAGAGATACGCAGTATTTT. The full variable domain, its missing parts supplied by reference TRBV5-4 and TRBJ2-3, is ETGVTQSPTHLIKTRGQQVTLRCSSQSGHNTVSWYQQALGQGPQFIFQYYREEENGRGNFPPRFSGLQFPNYSSELNVNALELDDSALYLCASSFAGERDTQYFGPGTRLTVL.